The clone carrying this T cell receptor beta chain was found once. Its antigen is currently unknown. The authors reverse transcribed roughly 0.5 to 1 ug RNA with random hexamers. Amplification of TCR beta CDR3 used immunoSEQ multiplex PCR across 54 Vbeta and 13 Jbeta. TCRdb called the immunoSEQ multiplex PCR reads again in MiXCR, with one record for every CDR3 protein. The table has 130,000 or so distinct CDR3 sequences, 95% seen once; the top ten hold approximately 0.12%. TEMRA cells were FACS-enriched and CD8+ and CD4+ T cells negatively isolated. CDR3 length: 15 amino acids. The V end was cut by 1 base, the J end by 11 bases, with 19 bases between. The germline CDR1 and CDR2 sequences are MGHRA and YSYEKL. The data derive from a study of CD8 T cells in Susac syndrome. Study outcomes and limitations: It was acknowledged in the study that its TCR sequencing and HLA analysis involved a relatively small number of individuals.

Sequenced material: CD4+ T cells from PBMCs. The clonotype originates from a human donor with multiple sclerosis. The chain joins TRBV4-1 to TRBJ2-3, with a possible D match to TRBD1 (6 bases). The CDR3: CASSQAENRDKQQYF. DNA of the CDR3: TGCGCCAGCAGCCAAGCCGAGAACCGGGACAAGCAGCAGTATTTT.